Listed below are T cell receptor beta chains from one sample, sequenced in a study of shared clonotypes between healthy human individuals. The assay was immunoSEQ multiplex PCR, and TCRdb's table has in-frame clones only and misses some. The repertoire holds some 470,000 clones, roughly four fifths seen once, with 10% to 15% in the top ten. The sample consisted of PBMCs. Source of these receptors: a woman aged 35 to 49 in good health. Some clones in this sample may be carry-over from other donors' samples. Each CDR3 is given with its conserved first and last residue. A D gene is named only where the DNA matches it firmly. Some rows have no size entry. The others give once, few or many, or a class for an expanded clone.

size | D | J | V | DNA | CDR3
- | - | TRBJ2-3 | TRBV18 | TGTGCCAGCTCACTAGGGGCCCGGACAGATACGCAGTATTTT | CASSLGARTDTQYF
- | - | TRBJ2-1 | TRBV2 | TGTGCCAGCAGTGAGGTGAGGGCCCCTACCTACAATGAGCAGTTCTTC | CASSEVRAPTYNEQFF
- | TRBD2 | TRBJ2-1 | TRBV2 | TGTGCCAGCCGGGGGACTAGCGGGATAAATGAGCAGTTCTTC | CASRGTSGINEQFF
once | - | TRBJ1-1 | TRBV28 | TGTGCCAGCATCCCTCCGGGGGGCACTGAAGCTTTCTTT | CASIPPGGTEAFF
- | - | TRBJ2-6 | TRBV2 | TGTGCCAGCAGCCAGCTCTCTGGGGCCAACGTCCTGACTTTC | CASSQLSGANVLTF
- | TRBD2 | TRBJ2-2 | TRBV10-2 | TGCGCCAGCAATCGAGGGACTAGCGGGAATACCGGGGAGCTGTTTTTT | CASNRGTSGNTGELFF
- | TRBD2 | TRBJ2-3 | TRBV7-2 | TGTGCCAGCAGCCGGAACCCGGGACTAGCGGCAGATACGCAGTATTTT | CASSRNPGLAADTQYF
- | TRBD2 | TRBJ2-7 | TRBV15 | TGTGCCACCAGCAGAGATCGTCCAGTTACTAGCGGGAGTTGGGAGCAGTACTTC | CATSRDRPVTSGSWEQYF
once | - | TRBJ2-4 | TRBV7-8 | TGTGCCAGCAGCTTAGCGTATAAGGGGTCCAAAAACATTCAGTACTTC | CASSLAYKGSKNIQYF
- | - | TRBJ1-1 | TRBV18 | TGTGCCAGCTCACCGTTAGGGGGCACTGAAGCTTTCTTT | CASSPLGGTEAFF
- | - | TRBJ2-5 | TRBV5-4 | TGTGCCAGCAGCCGGACAGCGACACAAGAGACCCAGTACTTC | CASSRTATQETQYF
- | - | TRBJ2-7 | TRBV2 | TGTGCCAGCAGTGGGGCACTGAAATCCTACGAGCAGTACTTC | CASSGALKSYEQYF
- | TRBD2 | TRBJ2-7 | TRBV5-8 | TGTGCCAGCAGCTTGTTTAGCGGGAGCTCCTACGAGCAGTACTTC | CASSLFSGSSYEQYF
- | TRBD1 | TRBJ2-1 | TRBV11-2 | TGTGCCAGCAGACGACAGGGAGTTTACAATGAGCAGTTCTTC | CASRRQGVYNEQFF
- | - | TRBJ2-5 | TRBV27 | TGTGCCAGCAGTTTGGGAGGGGGCGGATGGGAGACCCAGTACTTC | CASSLGGGGWETQYF
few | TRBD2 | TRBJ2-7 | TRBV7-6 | TGTGCCAGCAGCTCTGGGACTAGCGGGACCTACGAGCAGTACTTC | CASSSGTSGTYEQYF
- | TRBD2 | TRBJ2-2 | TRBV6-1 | TGTGCCAGCAGTGGGACTAGCGGGAGGGGCGGGGAGCTGTTTTTT | CASSGTSGRGGELFF
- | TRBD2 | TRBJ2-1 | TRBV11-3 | TGTGCCAGCAGCTTAGGGGGACTAGATTCCTACAATGAGCAGTTCTTC | CASSLGGLDSYNEQFF
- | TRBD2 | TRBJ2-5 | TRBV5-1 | TGCGCCAGCAGCTCCAAGACTAGCGCACAAGAGACCCAGTACTTC | CASSSKTSAQETQYF
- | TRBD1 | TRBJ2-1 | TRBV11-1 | TGTGCCAGCAGCTTCTTGCCCGGGACAGTATACAATGAGCAGTTCTTC | CASSFLPGTVYNEQFF
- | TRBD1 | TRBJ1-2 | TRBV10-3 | TGTGCCATCAGTGAGACAGGGGGCCAATATGGCTACACCTTC | CAISETGGQYGYTF
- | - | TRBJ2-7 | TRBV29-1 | TGCAGCGTTGAAGTAGCGACCTCCTACGAGCAGTACTTC | CSVEVATSYEQYF
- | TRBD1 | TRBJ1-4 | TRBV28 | TGTGCCAGCAGTTCATATCGGACAGGGACTAATGAAAAACTGTTTTTT | CASSSYRTGTNEKLFF
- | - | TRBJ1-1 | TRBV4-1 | TGCGCCAGCAGCCAAGAATCGGGCCCCGGCAGGGTGGACACTGAAGCTTTCTTT | CASSQESGPGRVDTEAFF
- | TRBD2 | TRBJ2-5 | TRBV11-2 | TGTGCCAGCAGCTTAGGGGCGGGAGGGACCCAAGAGACCCAGTACTTC | CASSLGAGGTQETQYF
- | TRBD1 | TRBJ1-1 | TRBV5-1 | TGCGCCAGCAGCATAGGACAGGGGGGAACTGAAGCTTTCTTT | CASSIGQGGTEAFF
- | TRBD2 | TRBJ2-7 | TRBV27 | TGTGCCAGCAGTTTGGGGGGACTAGCGGGTGGGGAGTACTTC | CASSLGGLAGGEYF
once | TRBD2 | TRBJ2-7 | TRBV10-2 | TGCGCCAGCAGTGAGTGGGGACTAGCGGGAGGGCGCGCCTACGAGCAGTACTTC | CASSEWGLAGGRAYEQYF
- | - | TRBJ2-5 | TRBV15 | TGTGCCACCAGCAGAGATCAGGGGATAGAGGAGACCCAGTACTTC | CATSRDQGIEETQYF
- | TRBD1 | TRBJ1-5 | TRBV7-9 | TGTGCCAGCAGTAGCACAGGGGTTAACCAGCCCCAGCATTTT | CASSSTGVNQPQHF